The 24 T cell receptor beta chains below were found in one sample sequenced in a study of identical twins. TCRdb used MiXCR to reprocess the 5' RACE reads, holding one entry per CDR3 protein. The table has approximately 530,000 distinct CDR3 sequences, around 24% seen once; the top ten hold approximately 0.49%. These data are also associated with another study on yellow fever vaccine responses in identical twins.

The specimen was CD4+ T cells sorted from blood. These TCRs come from a young woman in good health.

This clonotype appeared a few times. The chain employs TRBV7-7 and TRBJ1-5; D remains ambiguous. The CDR3 runs to 12 residues. The germline CDR1 and CDR2 sequences are SSHAT and FNYEAQ (reference sequence). V lost 9 bases, J lost 0 bases, and 6 bases lay in between. The CDR3 loop is CASEGSNQPQHF. The CDR3 bases are TGTGCCAGTGAGGGTAGCAATCAGCCCCAGCATTTT.

In this sample, this clonotype turned up many times. The genes are TRBV29-1 and TRBJ2-7, with 12 bases identical to TRBD2. Germline V gives CDR1 SQVTM, CDR2 ANQGSEA. The junction had 5 bases not matched to a gene; V was cut back by 4 bases and J by 4 bases. This CDR3 region has 14 residues. CDR3 DNA: TGCAGCGTTGCCACACTAGCGGGAGGTTACGAGCAGTACTTC. This sequence encodes CSVATLAGGYEQYF.

The rearrangement uses TRBV6-1 and TRBJ2-1; D may be TRBD1 or TRBD2 (6 bases each). CDR3 size: 13 residues. V lost 9 bases and J 6 bases, leaving 15 bases between the germline ends. Germline V gene sequence: CDR1 MNHNS, CDR2 SASEGT. CDR3 loop: CASQRGETNEQFF. CDR3 DNA: TGTGCCAGTCAAAGGGGGGAGACCAATGAGCAGTTCTTC.

The count of this clonotype is one. This sequence joins TRBV11-2 and TRBJ2-7; TRBD2 aligns across 7 bases. V was clipped by 3 bases and J by 2 bases; unmatched bases: 4. Germline CDR1 reads SGHAT; CDR2 reads FQNNGV. The CDR3 loop spans 14 amino acids. This CDR3 is CASSFLGGPYEQYV. The CDR3 region has the DNA TGTGCCAGCAGCTTCTTGGGAGGGCCCTACGAGCAGTACGTC.

This clonotype showed up just a few times. The rearrangement joins TRBV27 to TRBJ1-2, with D perhaps matching TRBD1 (5 bases). The CDR3 extends over 12 amino acids. Germline V CDR1 and CDR2: MNHEY, SMNVEV (reference sequence). The ends were cut back, 6 bases at V and 14 bases at J, with 19 bases in the middle. The CDR3 protein is CASSSPGGVFTF. DNA for the CDR3: TGTGCCAGCAGCTCCCCGGGGGGGGTTTTTACCTTC.

V and J are TRBV7-3 and TRBJ2-3; 11 nucleotides agree with TRBD2. This CDR3 is 16 amino acids long. J was trimmed by 4 bases and V by 1 base; bases with no gene match: 4. CDR1 is SGHTA, CDR2 FQGTGA, per germline. The CDR3 loop is CASSLMPGLAADTQYF. The DNA of the CDR3 is TGTGCCAGCAGCTTAATGCCGGGACTAGCGGCAGATACGCAGTATTTT.

The chain carries TRBV11-1 and TRBJ2-1; 9 bases align to TRBD2. V shed 4 bases, J shed 7 bases, and the junction held 8 bases outside the gene matches. The germline V gene encodes CDR1 SGHAT and CDR2 FQDESV (reference sequence). The CDR3 is 15 residues long. DNA for the CDR3: TGTGCCAGCAGCTCCGGACTAGCGCCCGGGAATGAGCAGTTCTTC. Protein sequence: CASSSGLAPGNEQFF.

This clonotype was observed a handful of times. The rearrangement uses TRBV7-9 and TRBJ2-1; 9 bases are shared with TRBD2. The CDR3 is made up of 15 amino acids. The trim removed 5 bases at V and 7 bases at J, leaving 9 bases unmatched. Germline CDR1 reads SEHNR; CDR2 reads FQNEAQ (reference sequence). CDR3 residues: CASSQAGGRRNEQFF. The CDR3 DNA sequence: TGTGCCAGCAGCCAAGCGGGAGGAAGGAGGAATGAGCAGTTCTTC. Full variable domain (remainder filled in from reference TRBV7-9 and TRBJ2-1): DTGVSQNPRHKITKRGQNVTFRCDPISEHNRLYWYRQTLGQGPEFLTYFQNEAQLEKSRLLSDRFSAERPKGSFSTLEIQRTEQGDSAMYLCASSQAGGRRNEQFFGPGTRLTVL.

This clonotype has a handful of counts. The chain combines TRBV10-3 with TRBJ2-2, with 7 bases that match TRBD2. The CDR3 is made up of 15 amino acids. The V and J ends lost 6 bases and 1 base, in that order; junction bases with no gene match: 5. Per the germline V gene, CDR1 is ENHRY and CDR2 is SYGVKD. CDR3 DNA: TGTGCCATCAGACCAGCGGGAAAGAACACCGGGGAGCTGTTTTTT. It translates to CAIRPAGKNTGELFF.

Only a few counts were recorded for this clonotype. The chain joins TRBV5-1 to TRBJ1-1; D gene ambiguous. Per the germline V gene, CDR1 is SGHRS and CDR2 is YFSETQ. The V end was cut by 0 bases, the J end by 1 base, with 10 bases between. CDR3 length: 15 residues. The CDR3 DNA is TGCGCCAGCAGCTTGGGAACAGATACGAACACTGAAGCTTTCTTT. Amino acid sequence: CASSLGTDTNTEAFF.

Many counts were recorded for this clonotype. The V and J genes are TRBV5-1 and TRBJ1-1; D not certain. CDR1 and CDR2 from the germline V gene are SGHRS and YFSETQ. V lost 4 bases and J lost 4, with 14 bases in between. The CDR3 covers 14 residues. The CDR3 DNA reads TGCGCCAGCAGCCCCGGGCGTGTGGGCACTGAAGCTTTCTTT. Its protein product is CASSPGRVGTEAFF.

This clonotype was counted between two and nine times. The rearrangement uses TRBV7-2 and TRBJ2-3, with D hard to call. Germline CDR1 is SGHTA and CDR2 is FQGNSA. With 6 bases removed from V and 2 bases from J, the gap between germline ends came to 18 bases. The length of the CDR3 is 16 residues. This chain's CDR3 is CASRRGTWAVTDTQYF. The CDR3 DNA follows: TGTGCCAGCAGGCGCGGAACATGGGCGGTCACAGATACGCAGTATTTT.

A few counts support this clonotype. The chain uses TRBV7-3 and TRBJ2-2; D perhaps matches TRBD2 (6 bases). Trimming took 1 base from V and 6 from J, leaving 12 bases between them. Germline V gives CDR1 SGHTA, CDR2 FQGTGA. CDR3 length: 15 residues. CDR3 nucleotide sequence: TGTGCCAGCAGCTTAAACGCGGGATTATCCGGGGAGCTGTTTTTT. Translating it yields CASSLNAGLSGELFF.

CDR3 residues: CASSRPGQFYEQYF. In DNA form, the CDR3 reads TGTGCCAGCAGTCGACCGGGACAGTTCTACGAGCAGTACTTC. The chain joins TRBV27 to TRBJ2-7, with TRBD1 identical over 7 bases. Germline V gene lookup returns CDR1 MNHEY and CDR2 SMNVEV (reference sequence). This CDR3 is built from 14 residues. V shed 5 bases and J 3 bases; nucleotides not matched to a gene: 7.

This clonotype was seen a few times. The gene calls are TRBV11-2 and TRBJ2-3; 10 positions match TRBD2. V dropped 8 bases and J dropped 2; count of bases not matched to a gene: 13. There are 17 residues in the CDR3. The germline V gene has CDR1 SGHAT and CDR2 FQNNGV. CDR3 nucleotides: TGTGCCAGCCCGGACCAGCGGGAGGGGTGGAACACAGATACGCAGTATTTT. Amino acid sequence: CASPDQREGWNTDTQYF.

V and J are TRBV18 and TRBJ2-5, with D unclear. The CDR3 consists of 12 residues. Germline CDR1 KGHSH, CDR2 LQKENI. V was clipped by 6 bases and J by 4 bases, with 9 bases between them. CDR3 loop: CASSSQTETQYF. The CDR3 bases are TGTGCCAGCTCGTCCCAGACAGAGACCCAGTACTTC. Based on the CDR3 plus reference TRBV18 and TRBJ2-5, the full variable domain is NAGVMQNPRHLVRRRGQEARLRCSPMKGHSHVYWYRQLPEEGLKFMVYLQKENIIDESGMPKERFSAEFPKEGPSILRIQQVVRGDSAAYFCASSSQTETQYFGPGTRLLVL.

There are many counts of this clonotype. A junction end diverges from the germline sequence, so it may reflect a read error. The chain combines TRBV12-3 or TRBV12-4 with TRBJ2-1; 11 nucleotides agree with TRBD2. The CDR3 is made up of 15 amino acids. CDR3 sequence (DNA): TGCGCCAGCAGCACCGGGACTAGCGGTTACAATGAGCAGTTCTTC. Translation: CASSTGTSGYNEQFF.

This chain connects TRBV5-1 to TRBJ1-6; D gene uncertain. Germline CDR1 and CDR2: SGHRS and YFSETQ. V was shortened by 4 bases and J by 9 bases, with 17 bases between the two germline ends. The CDR3 has 15 amino acids. CDR3 loop: CASSPYGESGSPLHF. The CDR3, as DNA: TGCGCCAGCAGCCCGTACGGCGAAAGCGGTTCACCCCTCCACTTT.

The rearrangement uses TRBV6-5 and TRBJ2-1; 9 bases fit TRBD1. Germline lookup yields CDR1 MNHEY and CDR2 SVGAGI. Trimming took 4 bases from V and 8 from J; bases not matched to a gene: 9. The CDR3 runs to 15 residues. CDR3 sequence reads: CASSSYRGRIYEQFF. CDR3 nucleotide sequence: TGTGCCAGCAGTTCTTACAGGGGGCGTATCTATGAGCAGTTCTTC.

The gene calls are TRBV7-8 and TRBJ1-5; 8 bases align to TRBD1. J lost 7 bases, V lost 6 bases, and 8 bases had no gene match. Looked up from germline, CDR1 is SGHVS and CDR2 is FQNEAQ. The CDR3 consists of 14 residues. For the CDR3, the DNA is TGTGCCAGCAGTCTACAGGGGGTGCGGCAGCCCCAGCATTTT. Protein sequence: CASSLQGVRQPQHF. The entire variable domain, with the rest obtained from reference TRBV7-8 and TRBJ1-5, is as follows: GAGVSQSPRYKVAKRGQDVALRCDPISGHVSLFWYQQALGQGPEFLTYFQNEAQLDKSGLPSDRFFAERPEGSVSTLKIQRTQQEDSAVYLCASSLQGVRQPQHFGDGTRLSIL.

This clonotype has a handful of counts. The CDR3 coding sequence is TGTGCCAGCGGCGGGAGTGCCGAGCAGTACTTC. This encodes CASGGSAEQYF. V gene TRBV3-1 combines with J gene TRBJ2-7; TRBD2 aligns across 7 bases. CDR1 is LGHDT and CDR2 is YNNKEL in the germline V gene (reference sequence). V was clipped by 8 bases and J by 6 bases; unmatched bases: 4. The CDR3 is 11 amino acids.

The chain recombines TRBV10-3 with TRBJ2-1, with TRBD2 matching 12 bases. Unmatched junction bases numbered 4, after V lost 6 bases and J lost 4 bases. Germline V lookup: CDR1 ENHRY, CDR2 SYGVKD. The CDR3 runs 15 residues. In DNA, the CDR3 is TGTGCCATCAGACCTAGCGGGAGGGATTACAATGAGCAGTTCTTC. Translated: CAIRPSGRDYNEQFF.

The CDR3 DNA sequence: TGCAGTGCTAGAAGGTACAGAGGAGATCAGCCCCAGCATTTT. It translates to CSARRYRGDQPQHF. This chain uses TRBV20-1 with TRBJ1-5; D ambiguous. In germline, CDR1 is DFQATT, CDR2 SNEGSKA (reference sequence). The ends were cut back, 2 bases at V and 5 bases at J, with 13 bases in the middle. CDR3 size: 14 residues.

This chain connects TRBV6-1 to TRBJ1-1, with D possibly matching TRBD1 (6 bases). Germline V gene lookup returns CDR1 MNHNS and CDR2 SASEGT. With 7 bases removed from V and 6 bases from J, the gap between germline ends came to 15 bases. This CDR3 spans 13 amino acids. DNA of the CDR3: TGTGCCAGCACAAAACAGGGTTTGGCTGAAGCTTTCTTT. Amino acids: CASTKQGLAEAFF.